Here is one T cell receptor (beta chain) with its context. Its antigen remains unknown. This specimen belongs to a study of cytomegalovirus exposure and HLA in healthy donors. Overall study findings and caveats: Later analysis identified 16,000 or so TCR beta sequences associated with HLA alleles, using a false discovery rate threshold of 0.05.

V was pared by 1 base and J by 5 bases, with 11 bases between. This CDR3 region has 14 residues. Germline V lookup: CDR1 SGHTA, CDR2 FQGNSA. The PCR was carried out with 60 Vbeta primers and 13 Jbeta primers. Method: immunoSEQ multiplex PCR; TCRdb's copy keeps in-frame clones and lacks some. The table shows roughly 130,000 clones, with approximately 68% occurring only once. Sequenced material: PBMCs. This sequence joins TRBV7-2 and TRBJ1-1; no clear D gene. This receptor was obtained from a man aged 25-45 years in good health and CMV-seropositive. CDR3 DNA: TGTGCCAGCAGCTTAGAAGTATCACTAACTGAAGCTTTCTTT. Encoded protein: CASSLEVSLTEAFF.